This T cell receptor (beta chain) was identified during a study of CDR3 diversity in severe acne. TCRdb re-called the PCR reads through MiXCR, storing one row per CDR3 protein. Of fewer than 90,000 distinct CDR3 sequences listed, about 54% are singletons. The V gene lost 0 bases and the J gene lost 4 bases, with 12 bases spanning the gap. Germline CDR1 and CDR2: GTSNPN and SVGIG (reference sequence). The length of the CDR3 is 14 residues. This clonotype was recorded at least ten times. The sample comprised blood. The clonotype was recovered from a male donor in good health, without acne. The V and J genes are TRBV30 and TRBJ1-1, with no clear D. The CDR3 sequence is CAWSVRLRATEAFF. The CDR3 nucleotides read TGTGCCTGGAGTGTACGCTTAAGGGCCACTGAAGCTTTCTTT.